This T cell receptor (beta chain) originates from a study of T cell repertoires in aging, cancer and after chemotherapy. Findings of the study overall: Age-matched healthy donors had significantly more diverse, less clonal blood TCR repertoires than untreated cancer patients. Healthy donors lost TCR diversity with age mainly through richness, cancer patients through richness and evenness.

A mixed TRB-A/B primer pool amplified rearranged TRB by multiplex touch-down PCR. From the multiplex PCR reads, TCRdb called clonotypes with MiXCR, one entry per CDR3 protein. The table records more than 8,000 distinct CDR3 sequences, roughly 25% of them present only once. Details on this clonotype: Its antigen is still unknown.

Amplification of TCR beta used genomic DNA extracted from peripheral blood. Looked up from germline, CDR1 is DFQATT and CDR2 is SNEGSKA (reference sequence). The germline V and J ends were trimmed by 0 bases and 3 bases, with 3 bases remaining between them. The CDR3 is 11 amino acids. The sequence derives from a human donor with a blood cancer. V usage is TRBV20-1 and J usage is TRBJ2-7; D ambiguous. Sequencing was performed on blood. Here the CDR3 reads CSARDFYEQYF. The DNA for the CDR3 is TGCAGTGCTAGAGATTTCTACGAGCAGTACTTC.